A selection of T cell receptor beta chains follows, all from one sample in a study of T cells in Graves' hyperthyroidism and ophthalmopathy. TCRdb passed the multiplex PCR reads through MiXCR, listing each CDR3 protein once. Here the sample spans around 340,000 distinct CDR3 sequences, roughly 20% being singletons. Sequenced input: blood. These receptors all come from a middle-aged woman with Graves' ophthalmopathy. Each CDR3 is given with its conserved first and last residue. A D gene is named only where the DNA matches it firmly. Some rows have no size entry. The others give once, few or many, or a class for an expanded clone.

clone_size	j_call	d_call	v_call	cdr3_nt	cdr3_aa
-	TRBJ2-7	-	TRBV6-5	TGTGCCAGCAGTTACAGTCAGATAGGCGAGCAGTACTTC	CASSYSQIGEQYF
many	TRBJ2-2	-	TRBV28	TGTGCCAGCAGTCCCCCGAGGGGAGCCGGGGAGCTGTTTTTT	CASSPPRGAGELFF
many	TRBJ1-1	-	TRBV28	TGTGCCAGCAGTTTATTCCTGACTGAAGCTTTCTTT	CASSLFLTEAFF
many	TRBJ1-1	-	TRBV12-5	TGTGCTAGTGGTTTGGTACTAGGGGACCAGAACACTGAAGCTTTCTTT	CASGLVLGDQNTEAFF
many	TRBJ1-3	-	TRBV6-1	TGTGCCAGCAGGATAGAAGTCAGCTCTGGAAACACCATATATTTT	CASRIEVSSGNTIYF
many	TRBJ1-1	-	TRBV29-1	TGCAGCGTTAACCCGACAGCGGGCACTGAAGCTTTCTTT	CSVNPTAGTEAFF
many	TRBJ1-2	-	TRBV7-2	TGTGCCAGCAGCTTTATGGGGGTTGATGGCTACACCTTC	CASSFMGVDGYTF
few	TRBJ2-7	TRBD2	TRBV3-1	TGTGCCAGCAGCCAAGGGGGACTAGCGGGACAAGGGCCCCACTTC	CASSQGGLAGQGPHF
many	TRBJ2-1	-	TRBV20-1	TGCAGTGCGCCAGATAACGAAAATGAGCAGTTCTTC	CSAPDNENEQFF
many	TRBJ1-1	TRBD1	TRBV12-3/TRBV12-4	TGTGCCAGCAACCATTTCGGGACAGGGGACACTGAAGCTTTCTTT	CASNHFGTGDTEAFF
many	TRBJ2-7	TRBD1	TRBV6-2/TRBV6-3	TGTGCCAGCAGGCATTCAGGACAGGGGACCTACGAGCAGTACTTC	CASRHSGQGTYEQYF
few	TRBJ2-6	-	TRBV2	TGTGCCAGCAGTTTATACGGGAGCTCCGGGGCCAACGTCCTGACTTTC	CASSLYGSSGANVLTF
many	TRBJ2-7	TRBD2	TRBV25-1	TGTGCCAGCAGTGAAAGGACTAGCGAACCCTACGAGCAGTACTTC	CASSERTSEPYEQYF
many	TRBJ2-4	-	TRBV4-2	TGTGCCAGCAGCCAAGCCCTTACCGAGCAAAACATTCAGTACTTC	CASSQALTEQNIQYF
many	TRBJ2-7	TRBD1	TRBV6-1	TGTGCCAGCAGCCTCAGGGGGAAGTACGAGCAGTACTTC	CASSLRGKYEQYF
-	TRBJ2-5	-	TRBV27	TGTGCCAGCAGTTTATCGGGGGGCCCGAAGACCCAGTACTTC	CASSLSGGPKTQYF
many	TRBJ2-7	-	TRBV7-2	TGTGCCAGCAGCCCGGACTTCTCGTCTTACGAGCAGTACTTC	CASSPDFSSYEQYF
many	TRBJ2-7	TRBD2	TRBV7-2	TGTGCCACCCGCGGGGGTCGGTACTTC	CATRGGRYF
many	TRBJ2-4	-	TRBV20-1	TGCAGTGCCCCCTCCCCTACATTGGGGGCTTCGAACATTCAGTACTTC	CSAPSPTLGASNIQYF
-	TRBJ2-7	-	TRBV28	TGTGCCAGCAGTTTAGGGTTCCGGGGGCGAGGGGAGCAGTCCTTC	CASSLGFRGRGEQSF
many	TRBJ1-1	TRBD1	TRBV10-3	TGTGCCATCAGTGAGAGGGGGCGAGTTATTGACACTGAAGCTTTCTTT	CAISERGRVIDTEAFF
many	TRBJ2-2	TRBD2	TRBV12-3/TRBV12-4	TGTGCCAGCAGTTACCGAGCGGGAGTCACCGGGGAGCTGTTTTTT	CASSYRAGVTGELFF
many	TRBJ2-2	TRBD2	TRBV27	TGTGCCAGCACCTTACTAGCGGGAGGGCCGGGAACCGGGGAGCTGTTTTTT	CASTLLAGGPGTGELFF
many	TRBJ1-3	-	TRBV28	TGTGCCAGCAGCCCCCCGGGAAAGTCTGGAAACACCATATATTTT	CASSPPGKSGNTIYF
-	TRBJ2-7	-	TRBV5-1	TGCGCCAGCAGCTCCAGATCCTCCTACGATGTGCAGTACTTC	CASSSRSSYDVQYF
many	TRBJ1-5	-	TRBV28	TGTGCCAGCAGTTTACCCCAAGGCAGGGTTGATCAGCCCCAGCATTTT	CASSLPQGRVDQPQHF
many	TRBJ1-5	-	TRBV6-5	TGTGCCAGCGCGGGGGGCTCTAGTCAGCCCCAGCATTTT	CASAGGSSQPQHF
many	TRBJ2-7	TRBD2	TRBV6-1	TGTGCCAGCAGAAGGACTAGCGGGTCACCCTACGAGCAGTACTTC	CASRRTSGSPYEQYF
many	TRBJ2-6	TRBD2	TRBV11-2	TGTGCCAGCAGCTCCTCGACTAGCGCTGGGGCCAACGTCCTGACTTTC	CASSSSTSAGANVLTF
many	TRBJ2-2	TRBD2	TRBV20-1	TGCAGTGCTAGAGAGATAGCGGGAGATTCGGGGGAGCTGTTTTTT	CSAREIAGDSGELFF
many	TRBJ1-5	-	TRBV6-2/TRBV6-3	TGTGCCAGCAGTTACGGCCCGGCGGCAAATCAGCCCCAGCATTTT	CASSYGPAANQPQHF
many	TRBJ2-4	-	TRBV15	TGTGCCACCAGCAGAGGTTTTAACGACATTCAGTACTTC	CATSRGFNDIQYF
many	TRBJ2-7	-	TRBV7-2	TGTGCCAGCAGCCTACTTGGGATCTCCTACGAGCAGTACTTC	CASSLLGISYEQYF
many	TRBJ1-2	TRBD1	TRBV14	TGTGCCAGCAGCCCACAGGGGTTCTATGGCTACACCTTC	CASSPQGFYGYTF
many	TRBJ2-7	TRBD2	TRBV6-7	TGTGCCAGCAGTTACCCCCCCGGACTAGCGGGAATTCCCTACGAGCAGTACTTC	CASSYPPGLAGIPYEQYF
many	TRBJ1-1	TRBD1	TRBV20-1	TGCAGTGCTAGGTTGGACAGGGTTATAGTAGAAGCTTTCTTT	CSARLDRVIVEAFF
many	TRBJ2-7	-	TRBV10-3	TGTGCCATCAGTGCCCTGGGCAGGGGAAGATCCTACGAGCAGTACTTC	CAISALGRGRSYEQYF
many	TRBJ2-7	TRBD2	TRBV7-2	TGTGCCAGCAGCTTAGCCACGGGACTAGCGGGAGGCACCTCCTACGAGCAGTACTTC	CASSLATGLAGGTSYEQYF
many	TRBJ2-2	TRBD2	TRBV5-5	TGTGCCAGCAGCATCAACGGGAGGGCCAACACCGGGGAGCTGTTTTTT	CASSINGRANTGELFF
-	TRBJ2-2	TRBD1	TRBV5-1	TGCGCCAGCAGCCGGACAGGTCTTGCGAACACCGGGGAGCTGTTTTTT	CASSRTGLANTGELFF
many	TRBJ2-5	TRBD2	TRBV20-1	TGCAGTGCGACCGGGACTAGCGGGAATTTGGTTCGAGAGACCCAGTACTTC	CSATGTSGNLVRETQYF
many	TRBJ2-2	-	TRBV11-2	TGTGCCAGCAGCTTCATCGGAACCTTGAACACCGGGGAGCTGTTTTTT	CASSFIGTLNTGELFF
few	TRBJ2-2	-	TRBV5-6	TGTGCCAGCAGCGGGAGTGACAGGAGGAACACCGGGGAGCTGTTTTTT	CASSGSDRRNTGELFF
-	TRBJ2-7	-	TRBV15	TGTGCCACCAGCTCCCCGGGGAGCTCCTACGAGCAGTACTTC	CATSSPGSSYEQYF
-	TRBJ1-2	-	TRBV29-1	TGCAGCGTTGGTGGGACCCTCCACTATGGCTACACCTTC	CSVGGTLHYGYTF
few	TRBJ1-5	-	TRBV7-8	TGTGCCAGCAGCCGACAGGTAGTGAATCAGCCCCAGCATTTT	CASSRQVVNQPQHF
many	TRBJ1-1	-	TRBV5-1	TGCGCCAGCAGCTTTGAGGGTATCTATTATTACACTGAAGCTTTCTTT	CASSFEGIYYYTEAFF
many	TRBJ1-5	-	TRBV12-3/TRBV12-4	TGTGCCAGCAGTTTTGACAATCAGCCCCAGCATTTT	CASSFDNQPQHF
-	TRBJ2-5	-	TRBV11-1	TGTGCCAGCAGCATAGACTCGGGGTACCAAGAGACCCAGTACTTC	CASSIDSGYQETQYF
many	TRBJ2-3	-	TRBV28	TGTGCCAGCAGTTTAACAGGGTTTGGAGATACGCAGTATTTT	CASSLTGFGDTQYF
-	TRBJ1-5	-	TRBV29-1	TGCAGCGGTTGGACACCGAATCAGCCCCAGCATTTT	CSGWTPNQPQHF
many	TRBJ2-7	TRBD2	TRBV11-2	TGTGCCAGCAGCTCCGGCCGGGGGGGGGGACCCTTCTCCTACGAGCAGTACTTC	CASSSGRGGGPFSYEQYF
many	TRBJ2-5	-	TRBV30	TGTGCCTGGAGAGATAGGGGAGTGGAGACCCAGTACTTC	CAWRDRGVETQYF
-	TRBJ2-3	-	TRBV4-1	TGCGCCAGCAGGCGTTCGGATACGCAGTATTTT	CASRRSDTQYF
-	TRBJ1-2	TRBD1	TRBV20-1	TGCAGTGCGGAAACAGGGGGCGGCGGCTACACCTTC	CSAETGGGGYTF
many	TRBJ1-1	-	TRBV20-1	TGCAGTGCTAGAGATCCAGGGAGCTCTAACACTGAAGCTTTCTTT	CSARDPGSSNTEAFF
-	TRBJ2-5	TRBD2	TRBV20-1	TGCAGTGCCCTGGGGGGGAACCAAGAGACCCAGTACTTC	CSALGGNQETQYF
many	TRBJ2-2	TRBD2	TRBV6-2/TRBV6-3	TGTGCCAGCAGCTCTGAGCGGGAGAGCGCCGGGGAGCTGTTTTTT	CASSSERESAGELFF
many	TRBJ2-7	-	TRBV6-1	TGTGCCAGCAGGGCACGACAGGAAACCCATACCTACGAGCAGTACTTC	CASRARQETHTYEQYF